Below, 3 T cell receptor beta chains from the same sample are listed, as sequenced in a study of vaccination effects on CD4 cells after COVID-19. Under the ViraFEST assay, PBMC were stimulated with viral peptide pools so that antigen-specific CD4+ T cells expanded. Sequencing was performed afterwards. An approximately nine-day culture period preceded the isolation of CD4+ T cells. The vaccine recipients had no prior SARS-CoV-2 infection, with negative nucleocapsid antibodies. Clones were sequenced by immunoSEQ multiplex PCR, and TCRdb holds only the in-frame ones, with some missing. The sample holds about 63,000 clones, approximately 71% seen once. Their target antigens are unknown. The sample consisted of CD4+ T cells from PBMCs cultured with HCoV-OC43 spike peptides, taken before COVID-19 vaccination. The subset: HCoV-OC43 spike overlapping peptide pool stimulation. Source of these receptors: a human donor who received a COVID-19 vaccine.

The chain joins TRBV30 to TRBJ2-7; no reliable D call. Per the germline V gene, CDR1 is GTSNPN and CDR2 is SVGIG (reference sequence). There are 13 residues in the CDR3. V lost 1 base and J 5 bases, leaving 12 bases between the germline ends. The CDR3 loop is CAWSARRGDEQYV. CDR3 nucleotides: TGTGCCTGGAGTGCCCGGCGTGGAGACGAGCAGTACGTC.

This clone was recorded a few times. This chain uses TRBV30 with TRBJ1-2, with D hard to call. CDR1 and CDR2 (germline): GTSNPN, SVGIG (reference sequence). Deletions cut 4 bases from V and 10 bases from J, with 13 bases between. This CDR3 is 11 amino acids long. The CDR3 DNA sequence: TGTGCCTGGACCAGTTGGGGATTCTACACCTTC. Protein sequence: CAWTSWGFYTF.

The chain recombines TRBV7-2 with TRBJ2-3; D is perhaps TRBD2 (5 bases). Trimming left V 5 bases short and J 0 bases short, with 15 bases between. Looked up from germline, CDR1 is SGHTA and CDR2 is FQGNSA. The CDR3 is 16 residues long. The CDR3 nucleotides are TGTGCCAGCAGCAGAATAGGACGGACTAGCACAGATACGCAGTATTTT. It specifies CASSRIGRTSTDTQYF.